The 28 T cell receptor beta chains below all came from one sample that was sequenced in a study of CD8 T cells in ankylosing spondylitis. TCRdb passed the 5' RACE reads through MiXCR, listing each CDR3 protein once. Of about 510,000 distinct CDR3 sequences in the sample, about 5% are singletons; the top ten hold roughly 3.5%. What these receptors recognize is not known. Study-wide points: About 8 highly homologous variants made up a TCR beta motif, and this motif appeared characteristic of ankylosing spondylitis blood.

Sequenced input: blood, either unsorted or a sorted T cell fraction (not recorded which). All receptors derive from a male donor with ankylosing spondylitis.

The chain uses TRBV24-1 and TRBJ2-3; TRBD1 matches at 7 bases. This CDR3 spans 13 amino acids. V shed 9 bases, J shed 1 base, and the junction held 3 bases outside the gene matches. Germline CDR1 KGHDR, CDR2 SFDVKD. CDR3: CATDGTGTDTQYF. The DNA for the CDR3 is TGTGCCACCGACGGGACAGGCACAGATACGCAGTATTTT.

This clonotype was seen ten or more times. The chain recombines TRBV5-1 with TRBJ2-3; no definite D call. CDR1 and CDR2 from the germline V gene are SGHRS and YFSETQ. CDR3 length: 14 residues. Trimming shortened V by 5 bases and J by 6 bases, and 16 bases separated the two germline ends. CDR3 sequence: CASSLGYVRDTQYF. The CDR3 region has the DNA TGCGCCAGCAGTCTGGGGTACGTGAGGGATACGCAGTATTTT.

This clonotype was seen many times. The chain has TRBV7-2 and TRBJ2-3; possible D gene TRBD2, 6 bases. V lost 3 bases to trimming and J lost 10 bases, with 11 bases between them. The CDR3 has 12 amino acids. Germline V gene lookup returns CDR1 SGHTA and CDR2 FQGNSA. CDR3 amino acids: CASSFTSYPQYF. The CDR3 DNA follows: TGTGCCAGCAGCTTCACTAGCTATCCGCAGTATTTT.

This clonotype was seen at least ten times. One end of the junction fails to match germline, which may point to a read error. This chain links TRBV5-1 with TRBJ2-1; TRBD1 agrees at 7 bases. Germline V gene data show CDR1 as SGHRS and CDR2 as YFSETQ. The CDR3 runs to 12 residues. The CDR3 loop is CASSLATGADSF. The DNA of the CDR3 is TGCGCCAGCAGCTTGGCCACAGGGGCCGACTCTTTC.

The rearrangement joins TRBV5-1 to TRBJ2-7, with a weak D call TRBD1 (6 bases). Germline V CDR1 and CDR2: SGHRS, YFSETQ. The CDR3 contains 13 residues. Trimming took 5 bases from V and 0 from J, leaving 9 bases between them. CDR3 nucleotides: TGCGCCAGCAGGTGGACAGTCTCCTACGAGCAGTACTTC. Its translation is CASRWTVSYEQYF.

This clonotype was counted at least ten times. The V call is TRBV7-2, the J call TRBJ2-2; D call uncertain. Trimming took 1 base from V and 6 from J, leaving 9 bases between them. Germline lookup yields CDR1 SGHTA and CDR2 FQGNSA. This CDR3 is 14 amino acids long. The CDR3 sequence is CASSLEVAAGELFF. CDR3 nucleotides: TGTGCCAGCAGCTTAGAGGTGGCAGCCGGGGAGCTGTTTTTT.

This clonotype was seen many times. The J gene is TRBJ2-7, the V gene TRBV5-1; D ambiguous. This CDR3 spans 14 amino acids. Germline assignment: CDR1 SGHRS and CDR2 YFSETQ. Trimming cost V 1 base and J 4 bases, with 12 bases left between them. Written as DNA, the CDR3 is TGCGCCAGCAGCTTGAGTGTGGGCACGTACGAGCAGTACTTC. Translated, it gives CASSLSVGTYEQYF.

This clonotype was seen a few times. The chain employs TRBV4-3 and TRBJ2-4, with 8 bases aligning to TRBD2. The germline gives CDR1 LGHNA, CDR2 YSLEER. V lost 0 bases to trimming and J lost 7 bases; unmatched junction nucleotides: 14. This CDR3 contains 18 residues. CDR3 DNA sequence: TGCGCCAGCAGCCAAGATCCCCCTCTGAGCGGGGGTCCGAACATTCAGTACTTC. Translating it yields CASSQDPPLSGGPNIQYF.

This clonotype was observed at least ten times. The rearrangement links TRBV5-1 to TRBJ2-5; TRBD1 is a possible D gene (6 bases). The CDR3 is made up of 13 amino acids. The V gene's germline CDR1 is SGHRS and CDR2 YFSETQ. V lost 5 bases, J lost 5 bases, and 13 bases lay in between. The CDR3 is CASRAGEVETQYF. In DNA, the CDR3 is TGCGCCAGCAGGGCAGGGGAAGTGGAGACCCAGTACTTC.

This clonotype showed up many times. The J gene is TRBJ2-7, the V gene TRBV10-3; the D is unclear. Looked up from germline, CDR1 is ENHRY and CDR2 is SYGVKD. This CDR3 has 15 residues. V lost 3 bases and J 3 bases, leaving 15 bases between the germline ends. This chain's CDR3 is CAISEMVAGNYEQYF. CDR3 nucleotide sequence: TGTGCCATCAGTGAAATGGTTGCCGGTAACTACGAGCAGTACTTC.

This clonotype was recorded many times. This rearrangement joins TRBV4-1 to TRBJ2-7, with 7 bases matching TRBD1. Germline loops: CDR1 MGHRA, CDR2 YSYEKL. Germline trimming cut 3 bases from V and 2 bases from J; bases unmatched to any gene: 7. The CDR3 length is 15 residues. CDR3 nucleotide sequence: TGCGCCAGCAGCCAGAATACCGGGACAGCCTACGAGCAGTACTTC. As protein: CASSQNTGTAYEQYF.

This clonotype came up many times. The chain combines TRBV20-1 with TRBJ2-1, with 11 bases that match TRBD2. Trimming took 5 bases from V and 2 from J; bases not matched to a gene: 5. Germline-derived CDR1 and CDR2 are DFQATT and SNEGSKA (reference sequence). The CDR3 has 15 amino acids. The CDR3 loop is CSALSGRVPYNEQFF. Here the CDR3 DNA reads TGCAGTGCTCTTAGCGGGAGGGTTCCCTACAATGAGCAGTTCTTC.

This clonotype was picked up many times. The J gene is TRBJ2-2, the V gene TRBV12-5; TRBD1 matches at 8 bases. V lost 3 bases to trimming and J lost 1 base; unmatched junction nucleotides: 1. The CDR3 covers 15 residues. Germline lookup yields CDR1 LGHNT and CDR2 FRNRAP. CDR3 coding DNA: TGTGCTAGTGGTTTCGGGACAGGGAACACCGGGGAGCTGTTTTTT. This translates into CASGFGTGNTGELFF.

This clonotype has a count of ten or more. The chain uses TRBV9 and TRBJ2-3; D remains unclear. The V gene lost 2 bases and the J gene lost 7 bases, with 8 bases spanning the gap. The CDR3 loop spans 12 amino acids. CDR1 SGDLS and CDR2 YYNGEE come from the germline V gene. CDR3 nucleotide sequence: TGTGCCAGCAGCGTCGGACCTAATACGCAGTATTTT. Residues: CASSVGPNTQYF.

This clonotype was counted ten times or more. The chain has TRBV28 and TRBJ2-3, with D perhaps TRBD1 (6 bases). V was clipped by 2 bases and J by 2 bases, with 11 bases between them. Per the germline V gene, CDR1 is MDHEN and CDR2 is SYDVKM. CDR3 length: 15 residues. The DNA for the CDR3 is TGTGCCAGCAGTTTAGGCGGACAGTACACAGATACGCAGTATTTT. This gives the protein CASSLGGQYTDTQYF.

This clonotype was seen repeatedly, ten times or more. The CDR3 sequence is CSATDRENTEAFF. DNA for the CDR3: TGCAGTGCTACCGACAGGGAGAACACTGAAGCTTTCTTT. The V and J genes are TRBV20-1 and TRBJ1-1; 7 bases line up with TRBD1. Germline trimming cut 4 bases from V and 1 base from J; bases unmatched to any gene: 3. Looked up from germline, CDR1 is DFQATT and CDR2 is SNEGSKA (reference sequence). The CDR3 consists of 13 residues.

This clonotype occurred many times. V gene TRBV4-3 combines with J gene TRBJ2-3, with 9 bases identical to TRBD2. CDR1 is LGHNA, CDR2 YSLEER, per germline. The CDR3 spans 17 residues. Losses at the gene ends were 0 bases for V and 6 bases for J; bases not matched to a gene: 10. Here the CDR3 DNA reads TGCGCCAGCAGCCAAGATCGATTAGCGGGAGCTGGTGATACGCAGTATTTT. Translated: CASSQDRLAGAGDTQYF.

This clonotype was observed many times. The V gene is TRBV5-1, the J gene TRBJ1-2; D ambiguous. Trimming left V 3 bases short and J 5 bases short, with 14 bases between. The germline V gene has CDR1 SGHRS and CDR2 YFSETQ. The CDR3 consists of 14 residues. The CDR3 loop is CASSSMGQGYGYTF. The CDR3 DNA sequence: TGCGCCAGCAGCTCGATGGGCCAAGGGTATGGCTACACCTTC.

Many counts were recorded for this clonotype. The chain carries TRBV29-1 and TRBJ2-2, with D maybe TRBD2 (5 bases). Trimming pared 6 bases from V and 3 bases from J, leaving 8 bases between. The CDR3 length is 12 residues. The germline CDR1 and CDR2 sequences are SQVTM and ANQGSEA. The CDR3 region has the DNA TGCAGCGTCGGGGTCGACACCGGGGAGCTGTTTTTT. As protein: CSVGVDTGELFF.

This clonotype was seen ten or more times. This chain links TRBV6-5 with TRBJ1-6; D gene uncertain. This CDR3 has 16 amino acids. Per the germline V gene, CDR1 is MNHEY and CDR2 is SVGAGI. The V end lost 5 bases, the J end lost 8 bases, and 19 bases lay between the germline ends. The CDR3 loop reads CASSNLNSRIDSPLHF. The CDR3 DNA follows: TGTGCCAGCAGTAACCTCAACTCCAGAATCGATTCACCCCTCCACTTT.

The sample holds many counts of this clonotype. The chain has TRBV4-1 and TRBJ1-1, with D possibly matching TRBD1 (5 bases). V lost 2 bases to trimming and J lost 0 bases, with 7 bases between them. This CDR3 region has 14 residues. Germline CDR1 MGHRA, CDR2 YSYEKL. Here the CDR3 reads CASSQRQLNTEAFF. DNA for the CDR3: TGCGCCAGCAGCCAAAGACAGTTGAACACTGAAGCTTTCTTT.

This clonotype was found many times. This chain joins TRBV24-1 and TRBJ2-5, with a possible D match to TRBD2 (5 bases). Trimming took 6 bases from V and 5 from J, leaving 12 bases between them. From germline, CDR1 is KGHDR and CDR2 SFDVKD. This CDR3 contains 13 residues. The DNA of the CDR3 is TGTGCCACCAGTACCGGGGTAGGGGAGACCCAGTACTTC. Protein: CATSTGVGETQYF.

This clonotype has a count of ten or more. This chain links TRBV5-1 with TRBJ2-7, with 12 bases matching TRBD2. Germline trimming cut 2 bases from V and 5 bases from J; bases unmatched to any gene: 5. The CDR3 covers 15 residues. The germline CDR1 and CDR2 sequences are SGHRS and YFSETQ. The CDR3 DNA reads TGCGCCAGCAGCTTCTCTAGCGGGAGGGCCCACGAGCAGTACTTC. The encoded protein is CASSFSSGRAHEQYF.

This clonotype was seen at least ten times. The chain recombines TRBV10-3 with TRBJ2-7; 8 bases match TRBD1. In germline, CDR1 is ENHRY, CDR2 SYGVKD. The CDR3 runs 17 residues. The V and J ends lost 1 base and 6 bases, in that order; junction bases with no gene match: 14. CDR3 loop: CAISELSWDRQFPEQYF. The DNA of the CDR3 is TGTGCCATCAGTGAGTTGAGCTGGGACAGGCAGTTCCCCGAGCAGTACTTC.

V gene TRBV6-1 combines with J gene TRBJ2-3; 8 bases map to TRBD1. Germline loops: CDR1 MNHNS, CDR2 SASEGT. V shed 6 bases, J shed 2 bases, and the junction held 10 bases outside the gene matches. The CDR3 loop spans 16 amino acids. CDR3: CASSEMDRVPTDTQYF. For the CDR3, the DNA is TGTGCCAGCAGCGAGATGGACAGGGTCCCCACAGATACGCAGTATTTT.

For this clonotype: One junction end disagrees with the germline gene, perhaps due to a read error. This rearrangement joins TRBV5-1 to TRBJ2-4; D is unresolved. Germline CDR1 and CDR2: SGHRS and YFSETQ. This CDR3 region has 15 residues. The chain's CDR3 is CAISLQPNIRNVQYF. CDR3 nucleotides: TGCGCCATCAGCTTGCAACCTAACATTAGGAATGTTCAGTACTTC.

At least ten counts were recorded for this clonotype. This sequence joins TRBV5-1 and TRBJ2-1; the D gene is possibly TRBD2 (5 bases). Germline CDR1 and CDR2: SGHRS and YFSETQ. CDR3 size: 16 residues. V shed 4 bases and J shed 6 bases, with 20 bases lying between them. CDR3 nucleotide sequence: TGCGCCAGCAGCCCCCCAACTAGATCCTTGGGCAATGAGCAGTTCTTC. This sequence encodes CASSPPTRSLGNEQFF.

There are a few counts of this clonotype. The V and J genes are TRBV18 and TRBJ2-1; tentatively, D is TRBD2 (5 bases). From germline, CDR1 is KGHSH and CDR2 LQKENI. Trimming removed 5 bases from V and 5 bases from J, with 13 bases in between. CDR3 length equals 14 residues. CDR3 region: CASSRELGNNEQFF. The CDR3 nucleotides read TGTGCCAGCTCAAGGGAGTTGGGCAACAATGAGCAGTTCTTC.